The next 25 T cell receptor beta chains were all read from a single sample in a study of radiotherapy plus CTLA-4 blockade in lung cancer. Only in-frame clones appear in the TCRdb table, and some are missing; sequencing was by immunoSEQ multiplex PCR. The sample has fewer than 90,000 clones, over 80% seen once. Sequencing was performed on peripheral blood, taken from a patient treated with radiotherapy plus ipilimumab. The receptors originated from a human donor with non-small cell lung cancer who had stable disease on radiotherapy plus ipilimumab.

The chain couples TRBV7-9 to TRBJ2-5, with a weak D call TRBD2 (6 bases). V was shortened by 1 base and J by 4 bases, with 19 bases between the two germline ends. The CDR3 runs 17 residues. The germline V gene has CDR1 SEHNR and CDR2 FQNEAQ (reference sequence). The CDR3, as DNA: TGTGCCAGCAGCTTAGGAGGTGGTAGCGGAGGGAGAGAGACCCAGTACTTC. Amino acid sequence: CASSLGGGSGGRETQYF.

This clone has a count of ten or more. The CDR3 DNA reads as TGCGCCAGCAGCAGGACAGGGGACGGAAACACCATATATTTT. This encodes CASSRTGDGNTIYF. This chain joins TRBV5-1 and TRBJ1-3, with TRBD1 matching 9 bases. This CDR3 is built from 14 residues. J was trimmed by 4 bases and V by 4 bases; bases with no gene match: 3. Looked up from germline, CDR1 is SGHRS and CDR2 is YFSETQ.

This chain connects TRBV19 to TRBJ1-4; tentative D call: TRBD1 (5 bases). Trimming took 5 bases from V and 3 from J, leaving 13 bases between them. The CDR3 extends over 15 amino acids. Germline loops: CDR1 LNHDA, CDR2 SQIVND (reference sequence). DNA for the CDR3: TGTGCCAGTAGTTTCCGGGACGTAGCTAATGAAAAACTGTTTTTT. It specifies CASSFRDVANEKLFF.

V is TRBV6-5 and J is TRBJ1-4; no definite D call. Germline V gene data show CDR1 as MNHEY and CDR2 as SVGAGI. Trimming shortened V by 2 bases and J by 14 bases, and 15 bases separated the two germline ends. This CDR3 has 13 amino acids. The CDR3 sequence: CASSYEYESNLFF. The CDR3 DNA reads TGTGCCAGCAGTTACGAGTACGAATCAAACCTGTTTTTT.

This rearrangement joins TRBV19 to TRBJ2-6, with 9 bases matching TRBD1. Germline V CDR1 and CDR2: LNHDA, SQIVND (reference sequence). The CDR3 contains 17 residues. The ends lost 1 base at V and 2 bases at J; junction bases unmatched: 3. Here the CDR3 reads CASSIGTGVTGANVLTF. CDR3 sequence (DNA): TGTGCCAGTAGTATAGGGACAGGGGTGACTGGGGCCAACGTCCTGACTTTC.

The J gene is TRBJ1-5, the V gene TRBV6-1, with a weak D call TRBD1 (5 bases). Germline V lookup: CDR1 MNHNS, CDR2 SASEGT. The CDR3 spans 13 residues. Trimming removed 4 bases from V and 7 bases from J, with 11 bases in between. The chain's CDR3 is CASSGGAGQPQHF. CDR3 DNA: TGTGCCAGCAGTGGAGGGGCAGGGCAGCCCCAGCATTTT.

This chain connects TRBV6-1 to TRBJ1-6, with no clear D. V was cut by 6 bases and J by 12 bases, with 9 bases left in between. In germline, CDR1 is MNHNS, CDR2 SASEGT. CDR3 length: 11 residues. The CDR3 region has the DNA TGTGCCAGCAGAGACAAAATACCCCTCCACTTT. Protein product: CASRDKIPLHF.

The CDR3, as DNA: TGTGCCAGTAGTATCCCCAGGGGCCAAAGTCAGCCCCAGCATTTT. Its translation is CASSIPRGQSQPQHF. The genes are TRBV19 and TRBJ1-5; D is possibly TRBD1 (6 bases). The germline V and J ends were trimmed by 3 bases and 6 bases, with 15 bases remaining between them. Per germline, CDR1 LNHDA and CDR2 SQIVND (reference sequence). CDR3 length: 15 amino acids.

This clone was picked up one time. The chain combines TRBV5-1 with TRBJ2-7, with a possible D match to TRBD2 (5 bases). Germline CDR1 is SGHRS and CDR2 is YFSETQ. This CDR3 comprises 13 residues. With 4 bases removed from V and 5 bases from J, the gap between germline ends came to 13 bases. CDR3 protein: CASSPGLGDEQYF. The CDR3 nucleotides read TGCGCCAGCAGCCCCGGACTCGGCGACGAGCAGTACTTC.

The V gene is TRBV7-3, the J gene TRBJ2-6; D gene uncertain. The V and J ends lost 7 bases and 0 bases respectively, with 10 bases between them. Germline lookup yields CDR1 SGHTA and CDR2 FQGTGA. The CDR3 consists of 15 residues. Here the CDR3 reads CASTPQSSGANVLTF. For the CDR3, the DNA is TGTGCCAGCACCCCGCAGAGCTCTGGGGCCAACGTCCTGACTTTC. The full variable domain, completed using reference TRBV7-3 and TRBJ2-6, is GAGVSQTPSNKVTEKGKYVELRCDPISGHTALYWYRQSLGQGPEFLIYFQGTGAADDSGLPNDRFFAVRPEGSVSTLKIQRTERGDSAVYLCASTPQSSGANVLTFGAGSRLTVL.

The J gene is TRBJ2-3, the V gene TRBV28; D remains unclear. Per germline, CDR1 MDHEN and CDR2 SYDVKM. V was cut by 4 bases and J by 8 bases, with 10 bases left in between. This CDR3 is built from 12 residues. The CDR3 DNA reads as TGTGCCAGCAGTTCGACTGCAACTACGCAGTATTTT. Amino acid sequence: CASSSTATTQYF.

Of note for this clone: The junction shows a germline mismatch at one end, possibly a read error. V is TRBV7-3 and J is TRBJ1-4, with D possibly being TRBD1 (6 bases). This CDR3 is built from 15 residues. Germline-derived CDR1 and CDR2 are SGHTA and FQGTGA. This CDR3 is CASSLTGANNEKLFF. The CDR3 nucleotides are TGTGCCAGCAGCCTAACGGGGGCGAACAATGAAAAACTGTTTTTT.

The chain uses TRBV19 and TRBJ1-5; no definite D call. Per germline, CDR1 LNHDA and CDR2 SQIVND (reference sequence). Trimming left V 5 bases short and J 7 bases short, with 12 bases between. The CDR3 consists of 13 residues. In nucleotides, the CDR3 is TGTGCCAGTAGTCCTGGAGGTAGGCAGCCCCAGCATTTT. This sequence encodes CASSPGGRQPQHF.

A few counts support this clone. The CDR3 nucleotides read TGTGCCAGCAGCTTGAGGGACAACTCTGGAAACACCATATATTTT. Its protein product is CASSLRDNSGNTIYF. This chain links TRBV7-9 with TRBJ1-3, with D tentatively TRBD1 (6 bases). The CDR3 extends over 15 amino acids. Deletions cut 3 bases from V and 0 bases from J, with 9 bases between. The V gene's germline CDR1 is SEHNR and CDR2 FQNEAQ (reference sequence).

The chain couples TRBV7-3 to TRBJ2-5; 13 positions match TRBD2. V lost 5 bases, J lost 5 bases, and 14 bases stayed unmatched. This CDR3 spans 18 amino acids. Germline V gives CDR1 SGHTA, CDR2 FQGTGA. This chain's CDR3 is CASSRLGRLAGGIETQYF. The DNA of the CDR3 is TGTGCCAGCAGCCGCCTCGGAAGACTAGCGGGAGGAATCGAGACCCAGTACTTC.

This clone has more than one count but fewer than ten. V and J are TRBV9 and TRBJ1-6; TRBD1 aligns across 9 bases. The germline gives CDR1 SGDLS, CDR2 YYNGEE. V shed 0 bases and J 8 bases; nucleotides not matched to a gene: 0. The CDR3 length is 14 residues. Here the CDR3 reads CASSVGQGDSPLHF. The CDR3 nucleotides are TGTGCCAGCAGCGTAGGACAGGGGGATTCACCCCTCCACTTT. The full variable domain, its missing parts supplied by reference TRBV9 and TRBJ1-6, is DSGVTQTPKHLITATGQRVTLRCSPRSGDLSVYWYQQSLDQGLQFLIQYYNGEERAKGNILERFSAQQFPDLHSELNLSSLELGDSALYFCASSVGQGDSPLHFGNGTRLTVT.

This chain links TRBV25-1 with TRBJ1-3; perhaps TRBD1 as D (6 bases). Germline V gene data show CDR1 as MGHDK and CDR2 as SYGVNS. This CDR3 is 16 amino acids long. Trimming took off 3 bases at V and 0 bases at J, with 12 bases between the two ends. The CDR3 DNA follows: TGTGCCAGCAGTGACCTGTGGACAGACTCTGGAAACACCATATATTTT. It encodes CASSDLWTDSGNTIYF.

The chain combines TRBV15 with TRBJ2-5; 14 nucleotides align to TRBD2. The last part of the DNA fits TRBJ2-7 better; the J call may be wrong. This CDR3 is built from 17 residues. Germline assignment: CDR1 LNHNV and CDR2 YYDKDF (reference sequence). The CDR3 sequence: CATSSALEGLAGAEQYF. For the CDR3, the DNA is TGTGCCACCAGCAGCGCACTGGAGGGACTAGCGGGAGCCGAGCAGTACTTC.

CDR3 nucleotides: TGTGCCACCAAGGGTGTACTGGGAAACCAAGAGACCCAGTACTTC. This translates into CATKGVLGNQETQYF. The gene calls are TRBV6-5 and TRBJ2-5; no firm D call. The CDR3 contains 15 residues. The germline V and J ends were trimmed by 10 bases and 0 bases, with 18 bases remaining between them. Germline assignment: CDR1 MNHEY and CDR2 SVGAGI.

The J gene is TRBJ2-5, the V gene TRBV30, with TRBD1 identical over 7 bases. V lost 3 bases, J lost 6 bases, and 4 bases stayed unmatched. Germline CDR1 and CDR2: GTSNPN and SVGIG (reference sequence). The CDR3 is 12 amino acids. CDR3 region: CAWRRGPKTQYF. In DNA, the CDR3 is TGTGCCTGGAGGAGGGGGCCTAAGACCCAGTACTTC.

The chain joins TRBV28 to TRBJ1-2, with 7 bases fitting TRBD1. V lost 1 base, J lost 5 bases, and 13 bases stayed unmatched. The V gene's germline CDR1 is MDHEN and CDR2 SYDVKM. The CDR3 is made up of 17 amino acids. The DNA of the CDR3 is TGTGCCAGCAGTTTATTAGCGCCGACAGGGAATCGGTATGGCTACACCTTC. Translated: CASSLLAPTGNRYGYTF.

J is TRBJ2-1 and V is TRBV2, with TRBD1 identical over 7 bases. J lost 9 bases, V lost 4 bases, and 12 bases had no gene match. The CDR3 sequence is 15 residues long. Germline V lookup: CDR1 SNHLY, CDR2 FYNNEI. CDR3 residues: CASSARTGEKSEQFF. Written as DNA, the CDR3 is TGTGCCAGCAGTGCCCGGACAGGAGAGAAATCTGAGCAGTTCTTC.

As DNA, the CDR3 is TGTGCCAGTAGTAACAGGGGAGGCGAAAAACTGTTTTTT. Translated: CASSNRGGEKLFF. V gene TRBV19 combines with J gene TRBJ1-4; 7 bases align to TRBD1. Germline V gene data show CDR1 as LNHDA and CDR2 as SQIVND (reference sequence). This CDR3 region has 13 residues. The V segment lost 4 bases and the J segment 8 bases; nucleotides outside the gene matches: 4.

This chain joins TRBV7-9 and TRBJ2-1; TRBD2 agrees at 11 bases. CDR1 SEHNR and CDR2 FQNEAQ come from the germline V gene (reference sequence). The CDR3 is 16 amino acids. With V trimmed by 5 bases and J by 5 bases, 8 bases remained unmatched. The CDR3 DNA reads TGTGCCAGCAGCCCCCGACTAGCGGGAACTAACAATGAGCAGTTCTTC. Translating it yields CASSPRLAGTNNEQFF.

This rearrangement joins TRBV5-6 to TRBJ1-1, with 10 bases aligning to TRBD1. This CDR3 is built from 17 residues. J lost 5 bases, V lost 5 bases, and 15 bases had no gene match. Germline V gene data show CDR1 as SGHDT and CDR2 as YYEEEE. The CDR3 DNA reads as TGTGCCAGCAGTCGTAGGACAGGGGGGAGGCTGGGAACTGAAGCTTTCTTT. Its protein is CASSRRTGGRLGTEAFF.